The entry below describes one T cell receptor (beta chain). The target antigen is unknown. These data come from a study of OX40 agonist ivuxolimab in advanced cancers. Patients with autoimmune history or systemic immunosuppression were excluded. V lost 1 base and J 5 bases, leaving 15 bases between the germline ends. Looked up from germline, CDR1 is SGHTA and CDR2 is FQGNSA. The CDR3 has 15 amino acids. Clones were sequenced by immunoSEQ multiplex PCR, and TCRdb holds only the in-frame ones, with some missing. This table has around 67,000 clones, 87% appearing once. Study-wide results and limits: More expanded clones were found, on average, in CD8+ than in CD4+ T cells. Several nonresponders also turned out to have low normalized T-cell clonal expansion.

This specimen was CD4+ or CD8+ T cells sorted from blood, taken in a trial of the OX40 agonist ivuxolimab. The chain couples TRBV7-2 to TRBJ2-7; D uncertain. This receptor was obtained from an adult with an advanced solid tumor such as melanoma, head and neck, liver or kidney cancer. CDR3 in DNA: TGTGCCAGCAGCTTAGATGACGTAAGACGGCACGAGCAGTACTTC. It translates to CASSLDDVRRHEQYF.